This TCR beta chain was profiled in a study of neurological immune-mediated disorders (dated by TCRdb to the late 2010s). Study-wide context: Peripheral blood TCR-beta repertoires from patients with HTLV-I-associated myelopathy (HAM/TSP), patients with multiple sclerosis, and healthy controls were compared in the study using UMI-based sequencing. Alongside PBMC samples, the set of some 98 TCR-beta libraries contained longitudinal samples, technical triplicates, and paired CD4+ and CD8+ T-cell subsets that had been sorted. The cohort included around 70 subjects: approximately 15 with HAM/TSP, around 35 with multiple sclerosis, and 20 or so healthy controls.

This clonotype has at least ten counts. It has no known antigen specificity. No base qualities exist here, and no much larger clone lies one base off it. Beyond this particular receptor, the publication reports: Expanded clones from different subjects shared no identical CDR3 amino acid sequences, which suggests that TCR-beta repertoires were private in all groups. TCR clonal expansion was highest in HAM/TSP patients and lowest in MS patients, with MS patients falling below even healthy controls.

To synthesize cDNA, template-switch 5'RACE was performed with a primer carrying a 10-nucleotide random unique molecular identifier so that each TCR transcript was tagged. Over 190 million TCR-beta sequences, covering 15-18 subjects, were produced in each sequencing run. Total RNA was extracted with the RNeasy kit. Using the KAPA Real-time Library Amplification kit, TCR-beta VDJ regions were amplified with primers for the TCR constant region and the 5'RACE anchor. Sample indexes and Illumina adaptors were added in a first PCR, and a second PCR then increased library yield. After Ampure bead purification, the TCR product of roughly 650 bp was size-selected on a 2% E-gel SizeSelection system. Before pooling, library quality was checked on a Bioanalyzer, concentration was measured with Qubit, and libraries were quantified with the Kapa Library Quantification kit. Paired-end 2 x 150 bp sequencing of the libraries was performed on an Illumina HiSeq 2500. To increase sequence diversity, roughly 24-31% phiX was spiked into each library pool. In the authors' own workflow: Quality-filtered reads were processed with the UMI-based MiGEC pipeline, and over 85% of raw TCR sequences were removed by the MiGEC pipeline during error correction. IMGT germline references were used for aligning VDJ genes, and each clonotype was defined as a unique CDR3 amino acid sequence together with its V-J genes. VDJtools evaluated clonal expansion, Shannon diversity and CDR3 relatedness (CalcPairwiseDistances, ClusterSamples); CLCbio workbench built phylogenetic trees. Expanded clones were defined as having at least 8 unique UMIs, based on coefficient-of-variation modelling across technical triplicates. TCRdb's own reprocessing of the public reads used fastp at Q25 and MiXCR and kept productive beta chains. Rows are combined by CDR3 protein, so each entry shows the most common genes and DNA. These V and J calls derive from TCRdb rather than the authors' analysis. This sample has some 79,000 distinct CDR3 sequences in its table, and approximately 14% of those were observed once. The leading ten clones occupy about 7% of the sample.

The healthy controls were volunteers from blood banks in Maryland, USA. Libraries from unsorted PBMCs were made from 2 million PBMCs kept in RNAlater at -80 degrees C until RNA extraction. Peripheral blood was subjected to Ficoll-Hypaque density gradient centrifugation to isolate PBMCs, which were then cryopreserved in liquid nitrogen. The clonotype was recovered from a woman between 50 and 59 years old in good health. Source material: PBMCs.

The CDR3 region has the sequence CASSLGGANSPLHF. The sequenced DNA is TGTGCCAGCAGCTTAGGGGGGGCTAATTCACCCCTCCACTTT. Recombination connected TRBV7-8 to TRBJ1-6; TRBD1 is a possible D gene, resting on 6 matching bases. The germline V gene supplies CDR1 SGHVS and CDR2 FQNEAQ. The CDR3, cysteine through phenylalanine, is 14 amino acids long. Only CDR3 DNA remains: 42 bases, in frame from the first base. V sheds 1 base and J sheds 6 bases, leaving 7 bases between their ends. Beyond the CDR3, the reference TRBV7-8 and TRBJ1-6 genes provide the residues; the full variable domain reads: GAGVSQSPRYKVAKRGQDVALRCDPISGHVSLFWYQQALGQGPEFLTYFQNEAQLDKSGLPSDRFFAERPEGSVSTLKIQRTQQEDSAVYLCASSLGGANSPLHFGNGTRLTVT.